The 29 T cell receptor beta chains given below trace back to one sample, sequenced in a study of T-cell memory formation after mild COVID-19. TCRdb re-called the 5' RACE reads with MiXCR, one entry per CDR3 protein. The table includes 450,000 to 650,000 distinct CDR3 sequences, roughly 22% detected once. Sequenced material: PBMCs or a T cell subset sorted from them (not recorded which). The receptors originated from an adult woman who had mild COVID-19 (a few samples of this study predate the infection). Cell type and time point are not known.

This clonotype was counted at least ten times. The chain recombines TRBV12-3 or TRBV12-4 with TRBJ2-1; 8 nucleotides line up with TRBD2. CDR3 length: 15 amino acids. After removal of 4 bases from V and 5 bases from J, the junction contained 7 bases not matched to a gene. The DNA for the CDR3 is TGTGCCAGCAGTTACAGCGGGGGAGAACACAATGAGCAGTTCTTC. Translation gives CASSYSGGEHNEQFF.

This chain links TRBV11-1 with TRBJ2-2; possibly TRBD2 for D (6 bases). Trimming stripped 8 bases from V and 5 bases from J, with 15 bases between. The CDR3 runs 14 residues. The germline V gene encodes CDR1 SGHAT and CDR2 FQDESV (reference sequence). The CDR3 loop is CASSETSGTGELFF. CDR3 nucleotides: TGTGCCAGCTCTGAGACTAGTGGTACCGGGGAGCTGTTTTTT.

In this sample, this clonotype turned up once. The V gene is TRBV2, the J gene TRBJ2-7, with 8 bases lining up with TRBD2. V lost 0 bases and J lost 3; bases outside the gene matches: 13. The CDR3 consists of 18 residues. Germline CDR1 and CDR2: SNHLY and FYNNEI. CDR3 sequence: CASSEAPSGSWGNYEQYF. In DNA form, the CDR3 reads TGTGCCAGCAGTGAAGCGCCTAGCGGGTCCTGGGGAAACTACGAGCAGTACTTC.

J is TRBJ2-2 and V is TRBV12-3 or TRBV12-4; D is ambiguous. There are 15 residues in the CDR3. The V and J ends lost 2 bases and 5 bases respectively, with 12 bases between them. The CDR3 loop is CASSLREVETGELFF. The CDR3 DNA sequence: TGTGCCAGCAGTTTAAGGGAAGTAGAGACCGGGGAGCTGTTTTTT.

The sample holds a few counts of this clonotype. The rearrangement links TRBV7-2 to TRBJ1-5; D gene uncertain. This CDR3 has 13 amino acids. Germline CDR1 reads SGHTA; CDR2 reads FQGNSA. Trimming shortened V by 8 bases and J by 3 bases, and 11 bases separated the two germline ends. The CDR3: CASSRAFNQPQHF. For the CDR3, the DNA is TGTGCCAGCTCCCGGGCTTTCAATCAGCCCCAGCATTTT.

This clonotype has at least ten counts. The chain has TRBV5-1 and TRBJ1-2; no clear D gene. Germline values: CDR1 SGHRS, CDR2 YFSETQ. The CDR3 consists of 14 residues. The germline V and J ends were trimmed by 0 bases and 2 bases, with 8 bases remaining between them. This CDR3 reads CASSLVVGNYGYTF. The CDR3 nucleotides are TGCGCCAGCAGCTTGGTTGTGGGCAACTATGGCTACACCTTC.

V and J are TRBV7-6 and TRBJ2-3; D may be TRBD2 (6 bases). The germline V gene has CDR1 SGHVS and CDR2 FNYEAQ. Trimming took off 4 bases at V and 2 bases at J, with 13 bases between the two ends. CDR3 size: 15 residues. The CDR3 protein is CASSSSGGDTDTQYF. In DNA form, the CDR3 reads TGTGCCAGCAGCTCCAGCGGAGGGGACACAGATACGCAGTATTTT.

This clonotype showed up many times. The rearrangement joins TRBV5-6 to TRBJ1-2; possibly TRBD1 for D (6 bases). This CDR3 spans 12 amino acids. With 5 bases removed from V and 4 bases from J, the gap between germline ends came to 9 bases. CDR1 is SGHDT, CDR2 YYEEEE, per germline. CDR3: CASSLTGYGYTF. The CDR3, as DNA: TGTGCCAGCAGTTTGACAGGCTATGGCTACACCTTC.

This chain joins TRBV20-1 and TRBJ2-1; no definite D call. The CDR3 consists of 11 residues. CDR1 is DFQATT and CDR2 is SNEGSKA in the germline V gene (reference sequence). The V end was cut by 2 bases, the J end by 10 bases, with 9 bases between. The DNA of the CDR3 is TGCAGTGCTAGAAGTACGACCGAGCAGTTCTTC. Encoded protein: CSARSTTEQFF.

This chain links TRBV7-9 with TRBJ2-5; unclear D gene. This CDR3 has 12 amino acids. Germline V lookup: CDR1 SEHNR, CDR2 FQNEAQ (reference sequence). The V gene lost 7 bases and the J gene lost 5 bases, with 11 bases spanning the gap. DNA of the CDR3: TGTGCCAGCAAGAGGTTGGGTGAGACCCAGTACTTC. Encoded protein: CASKRLGETQYF.

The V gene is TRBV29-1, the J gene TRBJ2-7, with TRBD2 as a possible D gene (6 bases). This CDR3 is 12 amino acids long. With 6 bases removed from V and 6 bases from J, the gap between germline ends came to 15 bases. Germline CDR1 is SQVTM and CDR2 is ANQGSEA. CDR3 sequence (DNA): TGCAGCGTGGCCCCCGGAGGGGTCGAGCAGTACTTC. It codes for CSVAPGGVEQYF.

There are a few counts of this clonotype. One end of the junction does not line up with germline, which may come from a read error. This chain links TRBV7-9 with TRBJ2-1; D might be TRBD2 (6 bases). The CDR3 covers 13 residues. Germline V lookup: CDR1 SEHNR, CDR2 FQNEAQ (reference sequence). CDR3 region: CASSPTSYDEQFF. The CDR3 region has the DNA TGTGCCAGCAGCCCTACTAGCTACGATGAGCAGTTCTTC.

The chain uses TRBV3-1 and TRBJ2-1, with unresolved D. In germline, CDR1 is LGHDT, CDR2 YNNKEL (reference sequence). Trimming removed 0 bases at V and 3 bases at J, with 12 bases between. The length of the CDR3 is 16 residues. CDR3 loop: CASSQESMAVYNEQFF. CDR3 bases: TGTGCCAGCAGCCAAGAAAGTATGGCGGTCTACAATGAGCAGTTCTTC.

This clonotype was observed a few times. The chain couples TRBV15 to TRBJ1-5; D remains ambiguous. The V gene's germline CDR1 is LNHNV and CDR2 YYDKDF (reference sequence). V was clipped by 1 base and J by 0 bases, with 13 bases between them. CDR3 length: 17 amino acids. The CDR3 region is CATSRGVVQYSNQPQHF. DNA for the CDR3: TGTGCCACCAGCAGAGGGGTCGTCCAGTATAGCAATCAGCCCCAGCATTTT.

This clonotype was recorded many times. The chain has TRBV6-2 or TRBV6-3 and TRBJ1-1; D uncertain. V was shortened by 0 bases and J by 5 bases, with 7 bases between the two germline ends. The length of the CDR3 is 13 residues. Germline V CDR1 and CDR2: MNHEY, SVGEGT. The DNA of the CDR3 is TGTGCCAGCAGTTACTCGCGGGGAACTGAAGCTTTCTTT. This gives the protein CASSYSRGTEAFF.

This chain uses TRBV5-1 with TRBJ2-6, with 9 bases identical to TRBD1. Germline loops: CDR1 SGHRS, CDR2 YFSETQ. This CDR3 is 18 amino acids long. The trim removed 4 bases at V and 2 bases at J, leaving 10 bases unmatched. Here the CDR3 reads CASSIGTGIQTGANVLTF. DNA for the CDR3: TGCGCCAGCAGCATAGGGACAGGGATACAGACTGGGGCCAACGTCCTGACTTTC.

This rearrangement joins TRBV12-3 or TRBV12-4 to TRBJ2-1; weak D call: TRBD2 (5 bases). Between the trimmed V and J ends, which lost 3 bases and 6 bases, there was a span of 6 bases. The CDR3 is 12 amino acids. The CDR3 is CASSLRANEQFF. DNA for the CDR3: TGTGCCAGCAGTTTGCGGGCCAATGAGCAGTTCTTC.

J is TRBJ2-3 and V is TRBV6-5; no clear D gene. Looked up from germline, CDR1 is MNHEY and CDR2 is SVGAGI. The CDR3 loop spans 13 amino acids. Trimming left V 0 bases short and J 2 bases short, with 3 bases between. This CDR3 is CASSYSITDTQYF. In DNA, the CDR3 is TGTGCCAGCAGTTACTCAATCACAGATACGCAGTATTTT.

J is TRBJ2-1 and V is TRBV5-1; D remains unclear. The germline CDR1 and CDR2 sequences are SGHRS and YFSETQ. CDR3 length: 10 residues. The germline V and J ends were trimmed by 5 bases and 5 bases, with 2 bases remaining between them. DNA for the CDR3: TGCGCCAGCAGAAACAATGAGCAGTTCTTC. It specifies CASRNNEQFF.

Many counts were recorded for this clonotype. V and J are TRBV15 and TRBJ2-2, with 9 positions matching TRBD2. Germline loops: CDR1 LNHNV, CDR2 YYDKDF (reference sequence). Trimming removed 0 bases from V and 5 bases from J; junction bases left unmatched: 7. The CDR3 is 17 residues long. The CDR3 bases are TGTGCCACCAGCAGAGATCAGGCGGGAGGGCCGACCGGGGAGCTGTTTTTT. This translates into CATSRDQAGGPTGELFF.

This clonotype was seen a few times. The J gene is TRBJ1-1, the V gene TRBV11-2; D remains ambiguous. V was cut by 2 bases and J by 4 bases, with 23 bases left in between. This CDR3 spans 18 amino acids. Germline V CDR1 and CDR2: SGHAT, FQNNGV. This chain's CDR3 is CASSLNALFGLLGTEAFF. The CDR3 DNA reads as TGTGCCAGCAGCTTAAACGCCCTCTTCGGGTTGTTAGGCACTGAAGCTTTCTTT.

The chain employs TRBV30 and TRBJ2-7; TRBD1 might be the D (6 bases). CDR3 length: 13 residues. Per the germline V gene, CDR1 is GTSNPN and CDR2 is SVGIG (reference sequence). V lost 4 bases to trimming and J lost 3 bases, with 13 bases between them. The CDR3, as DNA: TGTGCCTGGAACCGGGACATACTCTACGAGCAGTACTTC. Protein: CAWNRDILYEQYF. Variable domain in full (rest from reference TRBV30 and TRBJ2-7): SQTIHQWPATLVQPVGSPLSLECTVEGTSNPNLYWYRQAAGRGLQLLFYSVGIGQISSEVPQNLSASRPQDRQFILSSKKLLLSDSGFYLCAWNRDILYEQYFGPGTRLTVT.

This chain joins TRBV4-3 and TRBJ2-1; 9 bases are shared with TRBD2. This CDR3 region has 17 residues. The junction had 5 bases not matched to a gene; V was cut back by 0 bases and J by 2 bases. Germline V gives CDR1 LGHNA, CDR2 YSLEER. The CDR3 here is CASSQEGAGGPYNEQFF. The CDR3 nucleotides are TGCGCCAGCAGCCAAGAAGGGGCGGGAGGGCCCTACAATGAGCAGTTCTTC.

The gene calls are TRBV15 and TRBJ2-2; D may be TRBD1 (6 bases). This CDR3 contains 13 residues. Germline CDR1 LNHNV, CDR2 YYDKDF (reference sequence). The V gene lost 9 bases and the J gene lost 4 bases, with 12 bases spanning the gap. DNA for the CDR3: TGTGCCACAGTTACAGGGCTCACCGGGGAGCTGTTTTTT. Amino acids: CATVTGLTGELFF. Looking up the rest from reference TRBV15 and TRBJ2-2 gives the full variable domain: DAMVIQNPRYQVTQFGKPVTLSCSQTLNHNVMYWYQQKSSQAPKLLFHYYDKDFNNEADTPDNFQSRRPNTSFCFLDIRSPGLGDTAMYLCATVTGLTGELFFGEGSRLTVL.

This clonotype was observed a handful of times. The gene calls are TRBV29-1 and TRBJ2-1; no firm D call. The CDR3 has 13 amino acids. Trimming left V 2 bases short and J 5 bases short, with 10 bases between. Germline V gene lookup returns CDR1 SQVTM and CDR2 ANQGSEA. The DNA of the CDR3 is TGCAGCGTTGAACCCCGGGTTCACAATGAGCAGTTCTTC. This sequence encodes CSVEPRVHNEQFF.

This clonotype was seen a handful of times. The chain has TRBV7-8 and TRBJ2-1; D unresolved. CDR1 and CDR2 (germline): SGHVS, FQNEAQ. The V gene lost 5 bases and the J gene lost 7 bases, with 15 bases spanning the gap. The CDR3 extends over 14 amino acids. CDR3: CASSPARSANEQFF. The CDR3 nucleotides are TGTGCCAGCAGCCCTGCGCGAAGTGCGAATGAGCAGTTCTTC.

DNA for the CDR3: TGTGCCACCAGCATAGGGAGAGAGACCCAGTACTTC. Its translation is CATSIGRETQYF. The chain carries TRBV15 and TRBJ2-5; tentative D call: TRBD2 (5 bases). V lost 4 bases to trimming and J lost 4 bases, with 7 bases between them. The CDR3 extends over 12 amino acids. The germline V gene has CDR1 LNHNV and CDR2 YYDKDF (reference sequence).

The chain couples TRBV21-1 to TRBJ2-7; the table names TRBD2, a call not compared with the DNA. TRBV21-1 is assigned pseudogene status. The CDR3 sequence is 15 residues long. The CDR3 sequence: CASSKLSGELYEQYF. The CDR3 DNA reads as TGTGCCAGCAGCAAACTTAGCGGGGAGCTTTACGAGCAGTACTTC.

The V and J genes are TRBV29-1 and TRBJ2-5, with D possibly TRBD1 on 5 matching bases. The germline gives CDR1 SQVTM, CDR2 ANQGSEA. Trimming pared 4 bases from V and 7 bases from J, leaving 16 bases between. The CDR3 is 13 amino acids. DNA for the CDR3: TGCAGCGTTGCCTCGGGCAGCAGGGTGACCCAGTACTTC. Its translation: CSVASGSRVTQYF.